The sequence of this TCR beta chain was determined in a study of blood T cell repertoires in COVID-19 (dated by TCRdb to 2019 to 2021). In terms of the full investigation: Samples from collaborators originated in the United States, Italy and Spain and spanned both the acute and convalescent phases of COVID-19. The material from the prospective study consisted of cDNA or gDNA derived from T cells, B-cell-depleted T cells, or PBMCs. Deeply sampled blood TCRbeta repertoires from subjects exposed to, actively infected with, or recovered from COVID-19 were included in the dataset. A freely available public database, intended as a resource for researchers studying the immune response to SARS-CoV-2, is where the repertoires were released. Samples came from the ongoing ImmuneRACE study (first 160 participants) plus 1,254 subjects from 6 global collaborators. A de-identified subject ID, COVID-19 status, age in years and sex were almost always included in the sample metadata. Where HLA class I and class II types were available, the types were taken from metadata supplied by the sample provider, not from assay-based typing.

Participants in the prospective study were aged roughly 18 to 89 years, lived in 20 to 25 United States geographic areas, and enrolled through a virtual design. In the prospective study, participants were assigned to cohorts based on the clinical history participants reported in a screening survey and a study questionnaire. Recovered participants in ImmuneRACE Cohort 3 were defined by two consecutive negative NP/OP PCR tests, clearance by a healthcare professional, or resolution of symptoms. In the prospective study, mobile phlebotomists collected whole blood, serum and a nasopharyngeal or oropharyngeal swab from each participant. Over a roughly 2-month period, participants in the prospective study had the option of providing additional blood draws and questionnaires. Blood samples from the prospective study were shipped frozen or at room temperature prior to DNA extraction. The immunoSEQ Assay, a bias-controlled multiplex PCR, was used to amplify TCRbeta CDR3 regions from genomic DNA. For the original study's pipeline: The number of nucleated cells in each sample was estimated by amplification of reference gene primers within the assay. To quantify the absolute abundance of each unique TCRbeta CDR3 rearrangement, sequence reads were collapsed and filtered. For each sample, productive Simpson clonality was calculated by taking the square root of Simpson's diversity index across productive rearrangements. Entries here come from immuneACCESS through TCRdb and include only in-frame sequences with V and J called. Some clones fail to appear in such tables; in the studies checked, an unresolved V gene covers under half of the shortfall, and the cause of the remainder is unknown. Clone size and the V and J calls come from that table; the DNA yielded D and trimming. This sample is represented by 150,000 to 200,000 clones; roughly 90% of them were singletons. 5% to 8.5% of the sample lies in the top ten.

Study-wide findings and limitations: The quantity of clinical and demographic metadata differed by source and by participant and was supplied without curation.

The CDR3 numbers 17 residues from cysteine through phenylalanine. Just the 51-base CDR3 DNA is kept, in frame starting at base 1. CDR1 and CDR2, per the germline V gene (reference sequence), are LGHDT and YNNKEL. V is pared back by 4 bases and J by 7 bases, with 20 bases lying between the germline termini. Points on this clone: Which antigen it targets is not known. Base qualities are not recorded, but no much larger clone differs from it by a single base.

This receptor was taken from a woman in her 50s who had recovered from COVID-19. The sequence is built from TRBV3-1 (or the pseudogene TRBV3-2) and TRBJ1-6; the D gene remains uncertain. The sample taken for sequencing was PBMCs or T cells enriched from blood (not recorded which). The nucleotide sequence reads as follows: TGTGCCAGCAGCCCAGCGGGTAGAGTCTTGGGAAATTCACCCCTCCACTTT. The encoded protein is CASSPAGRVLGNSPLHF.